This T cell receptor (beta chain) was captured in a study of blood T cell repertoires in COVID-19. Study overall: Specimens from acute and convalescent COVID-19 originated in the United States, Italy and Spain. Nucleic acid was either cDNA or gDNA, and it came from T cells, B-cell-depleted T cells, or PBMCs.

The V gene end was trimmed by 8 bases and the J gene end by 5 bases; junction bases not matched to a gene: 14. The CDR3 extends over 15 amino acids. The germline gives CDR1 SGHAT, CDR2 FQDESV (reference sequence). Under the authors' procedure: Reference gene primers were amplified, and this amplification served to estimate nucleated cell counts. Only in-frame clones appear in the TCRdb table, and some are missing; sequencing was by immunoSEQ multiplex PCR. The V and J calls and clone size were taken over from that table, and D and trimming were inferred from the DNA. The table lists about 230,000 clones, around 80% of them singletons.

Sequencing was carried out using peripheral blood. This TCR came from a man of 80 years or more with acute or convalescent COVID-19. This rearrangement joins TRBV11-1 to TRBJ2-5, with 7 positions matching TRBD2. The CDR3 loop is CASATGGGWVETQYF. The CDR3, as DNA: TGTGCCAGCGCTACGGGCGGGGGTTGGGTGGAGACCCAGTACTTC. Full variable domain (remainder filled in from reference TRBV11-1 and TRBJ2-5): EAEVAQSPRYKITEKSQAVAFWCDPISGHATLYWYRQILGQGPELLVQFQDESVVDDSQLPKDRFSAERLKGVDSTLKIQPAELGDSAMYLCASATGGGWVETQYFGPGTRLLVL.